These 19 T cell receptor beta chains came from one sample sequenced in a study of shared clonotypes between healthy human individuals. Profiling relied on immunoSEQ multiplex PCR, and the TCRdb table lists in-frame clones only, not all of them. Of roughly 490,000 clones listed, about 82% are singletons. The sequenced material came from PBMCs. All receptors come from a woman in her thirties or forties in good health. Some clones in this sample may be carry-over from other donors' samples.

This clone was seen a single time. This chain connects TRBV7-2 to TRBJ2-6, with D perhaps matching TRBD1 or TRBD2 (5 bases each). CDR1 SGHTA and CDR2 FQGNSA come from the germline V gene. Trimming removed 11 bases at V and 2 bases at J, with 22 bases between. The CDR3 loop spans 17 amino acids. The CDR3 protein is CAWSRFGGLTGANVLTF. CDR3 coding DNA: TGTGCCTGGAGCCGCTTTGGGGGTCTAACTGGGGCCAACGTCCTGACTTTC.

This clone was counted a few times. The V and J genes are TRBV18 and TRBJ2-1; TRBD2 matches at 12 bases. Trimming took 0 bases from V and 9 from J; bases not matched to a gene: 3. This CDR3 spans 15 amino acids. CDR1 is KGHSH and CDR2 is LQKENI in the germline V gene. CDR3 sequence: CASSPPTSGRGEQFF. The CDR3 coding sequence is TGTGCCAGCTCACCACCGACTAGCGGGAGAGGTGAGCAGTTCTTC.

J is TRBJ1-2 and V is TRBV9; D unresolved. Germline V gives CDR1 SGDLS, CDR2 YYNGEE. Deletions cut 0 bases from V and 1 base from J, with 7 bases between. The CDR3 is 14 residues long. The CDR3 bases are TGTGCCAGCAGCGTAGACGGCAGTAACTATGGCTACACCTTC. Its translation is CASSVDGSNYGYTF.

The CDR3 sequence is CASSRDSNNEQFF. CDR3 sequence (DNA): TGTGCCAGCAGTAGGGACTCAAACAATGAGCAGTTCTTC. The chain links TRBV6-1 to TRBJ2-1, with D tentatively TRBD2 (6 bases). This CDR3 is 13 amino acids long. In germline, CDR1 is MNHNS, CDR2 SASEGT. V lost 5 bases and J 5 bases, leaving 10 bases between the germline ends.

The chain couples TRBV18 to TRBJ1-1, with D maybe TRBD1 (5 bases). The CDR3 sequence is 15 residues long. Germline V lookup: CDR1 KGHSH, CDR2 LQKENI. Trimming removed 3 bases from V and 5 bases from J, with 16 bases in between. This chain's CDR3 is CASSPQGGDGTEAFF. Here the CDR3 DNA reads TGTGCCAGCTCACCCCAGGGAGGGGATGGGACTGAAGCTTTCTTT.

The chain has TRBV28 and TRBJ1-2; maybe TRBD1 (5 bases). Trimming pared 8 bases from V and 1 base from J, leaving 14 bases between. This CDR3 region has 14 residues. CDR1 and CDR2 from the germline V gene are MDHEN and SYDVKM. The CDR3 region is CASSVGGDNYGYTF. CDR3 nucleotides: TGTGCCAGCTCAGTGGGGGGGGATAACTATGGCTACACCTTC.

Comment on this clone: This may come from a read error, since a much larger clone is one base off. V usage is TRBV18 and J usage is TRBJ2-2; the D is unclear. The CDR3 covers 14 residues. The germline CDR1 and CDR2 sequences are KGHSH and LQKENI. CDR3 region: CASPPPRDTGELFF. For the CDR3, the DNA is TGTGCCAGCCCACCACCGAGAGACACCGGGGAGCTGTTTTTT.

Only a few counts were recorded for this clone. The CDR3, as DNA: TGTGCCAGCAGTGAAGAGGTGGGGACTGGGGCCAACGTCCTGACTTTC. It codes for CASSEEVGTGANVLTF. The chain couples TRBV6-1 to TRBJ2-6; D uncertain. V lost 1 base and J lost 2, with 9 bases in between. The CDR3 has 16 residues. CDR1 and CDR2 (germline): MNHNS, SASEGT.

This clone has only a few counts. The V gene is TRBV4-3, the J gene TRBJ1-4; 7 nucleotides align to TRBD1. This CDR3 has 15 amino acids. Trimming removed 0 bases from V and 6 bases from J; junction bases left unmatched: 4. Germline V gene lookup returns CDR1 LGHNA and CDR2 YSLEER. The CDR3 reads CASSQDFQGDEKLFF. DNA for the CDR3: TGCGCCAGCAGCCAAGACTTCCAGGGGGATGAAAAACTGTTTTTT.

This chain links TRBV18 with TRBJ1-5, with D hard to call. The CDR3 has 15 amino acids. Trimming cost V 2 bases and J 3 bases, with 11 bases left between them. Germline lookup yields CDR1 KGHSH and CDR2 LQKENI. CDR3 sequence reads: CASSPSHRVNQPQHF. The CDR3 nucleotides are TGTGCCAGCTCACCAAGTCATAGGGTCAATCAGCCCCAGCATTTT.

CDR3 residues: CASSYRGSNYGYTF. CDR3 bases: TGTGCCAGCAGTTACCGGGGAAGTAACTATGGCTACACCTTC. The V call is TRBV6-5, the J call TRBJ1-2; D is unclear. CDR1 MNHEY and CDR2 SVGAGI come from the germline V gene. The CDR3 is 14 residues long. With 2 bases removed from V and 1 base from J, the gap between germline ends came to 8 bases.

The chain uses TRBV6-1 and TRBJ2-7, with 8 bases lining up with TRBD1. This CDR3 has 14 residues. With 3 bases clipped from V and 4 bases from J, the junction kept 5 bases outside the gene matches. Germline lookup yields CDR1 MNHNS and CDR2 SASEGT. CDR3 nucleotides: TGTGCCAGCAGTGAGTCAGGGGGCTTATACGAGCAGTACTTC. Translating it yields CASSESGGLYEQYF.

The chain is built from TRBV7-8 and TRBJ2-7; TRBD2 aligns across 9 bases. The CDR3 totals 14 residues. Per germline, CDR1 SGHVS and CDR2 FQNEAQ. V gave up 4 bases and J gave up 3 bases; unmatched junction bases: 4. CDR3 nucleotide sequence: TGTGCCAGCAGCTCGACTAGCGGTATCTACGAGCAGTACTTC. Protein product: CASSSTSGIYEQYF.

The V and J genes are TRBV18 and TRBJ2-5; D is uncertain. V was trimmed by 2 bases and J by 3 bases, leaving 10 bases between them. Germline CDR1 is KGHSH and CDR2 is LQKENI. This CDR3 comprises 14 residues. The CDR3 loop reads CASSPGSGEETQYF. In DNA, the CDR3 is TGTGCCAGCTCACCAGGGTCTGGGGAAGAGACCCAGTACTTC. Full variable domain (outside the CDR3, taken from reference TRBV18 and TRBJ2-5): NAGVMQNPRHLVRRRGQEARLRCSPMKGHSHVYWYRQLPEEGLKFMVYLQKENIIDESGMPKERFSAEFPKEGPSILRIQQVVRGDSAAYFCASSPGSGEETQYFGPGTRLLVL.

This clone was seen more than once but under ten times. The V call is TRBV5-6, the J call TRBJ2-2; D is perhaps TRBD2 (6 bases). This CDR3 comprises 15 residues. V shed 4 bases and J shed 5 bases, with 15 bases lying between them. Germline V lookup: CDR1 SGHDT, CDR2 YYEEEE. The CDR3 protein is CASSRRALGTGELFF. CDR3 nucleotide sequence: TGTGCCAGCAGCCGGAGGGCCTTGGGAACCGGGGAGCTGTTTTTT.

This chain links TRBV28 with TRBJ2-7; D is possibly TRBD1 or TRBD2 (5 bases each). Germline V gene data show CDR1 as MDHEN and CDR2 as SYDVKM. There are 14 residues in the CDR3. V was pared by 4 bases and J by 4 bases, with 14 bases between. CDR3 sequence reads: CASSSGQDGYEQYF. The CDR3 DNA sequence: TGTGCCAGCAGTTCGGGGCAGGATGGATACGAGCAGTACTTC.

This clone came up many times. In the same sample, other DNA sequences code for this CDR3. This rearrangement joins TRBV5-5 to TRBJ1-4; D is possibly TRBD1 (6 bases). V lost 3 bases and J lost 8, with 14 bases in between. Germline CDR1 SGHKS, CDR2 YYEKEE (reference sequence). The CDR3 length is 14 residues. CDR3 nucleotide sequence: TGTGCCAGCAGCTCCACAGGGCACAACGAAAAACTGTTTTTT. It codes for CASSSTGHNEKLFF.

This clone came up once. The chain links TRBV18 to TRBJ1-4; D is unresolved. V was shortened by 3 bases and J by 5 bases, with 7 bases between the two germline ends. Looked up from germline, CDR1 is KGHSH and CDR2 is LQKENI. CDR3 length equals 13 residues. The CDR3 coding sequence is TGTGCCAGCTCACCTACGGACAATGAAAAACTGTTTTTT. This sequence encodes CASSPTDNEKLFF.

This clone was counted at least ten times. This chain connects TRBV4-2 to TRBJ2-1; 7 positions match TRBD2. Germline trimming cut 4 bases from V and 4 bases from J; bases unmatched to any gene: 10. CDR1 and CDR2 (germline): LGHNA, YNFKEQ. The CDR3 runs 16 residues. Here the CDR3 reads CASSPLSSGDYNEQFF. The CDR3 DNA sequence: TGTGCCAGCAGCCCTCTTTCTAGCGGAGATTACAATGAGCAGTTCTTC.